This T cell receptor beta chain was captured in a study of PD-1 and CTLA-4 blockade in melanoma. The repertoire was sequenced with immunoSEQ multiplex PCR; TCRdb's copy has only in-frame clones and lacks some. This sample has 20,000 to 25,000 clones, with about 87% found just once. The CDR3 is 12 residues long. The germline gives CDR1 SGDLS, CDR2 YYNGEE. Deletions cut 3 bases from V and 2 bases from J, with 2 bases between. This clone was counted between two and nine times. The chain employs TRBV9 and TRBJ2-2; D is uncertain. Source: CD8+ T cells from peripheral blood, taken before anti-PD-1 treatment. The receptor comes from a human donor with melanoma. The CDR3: CASSANTGELFF. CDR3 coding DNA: TGTGCCAGCAGCGCCAACACCGGGGAGCTGTTTTTT.